Reported below is one T cell receptor beta chain. Every patient had relapsed following autologous stem cell transplantation, and cohorts differed in brentuximab vedotin exposure. Best overall response was complete response, partial response or progressive disease in these relapsed/refractory classical Hodgkin lymphoma patients. The assay was immunoSEQ multiplex PCR, and TCRdb's table has in-frame clones only and misses some. The sample shows 60,000 to 75,000 clones, over 85% of them seen only once. This sample stems from a study of PD-1 blockade in classical Hodgkin lymphoma. The germline V gene encodes CDR1 SGHNT and CDR2 YYREEE (reference sequence). The CDR3 consists of 12 residues. The germline V and J ends were trimmed by 0 bases and 8 bases, with 6 bases remaining between them.

Sequenced material: peripheral blood mononuclear cells (PBMCs), taken at baseline. This clonotype originated in a human donor with classical Hodgkin lymphoma. The chain recombines TRBV5-4 with TRBJ2-1; D call uncertain. The CDR3 DNA reads as TGTGCCAGCAGCTTGGACGTGTATGAGCAGTTCTTC. Protein sequence: CASSLDVYEQFF.